This TCR beta chain was observed in a study of blood T cell repertoires in COVID-19. Overall study: Some COVID-19 samples were acute and others convalescent; all came from the United States, Italy and Spain. PBMCs, B-cell-depleted T cells, or T cells were the source of the cDNA or gDNA that made up the material.

The ends lost 1 base at V and 0 bases at J; junction bases unmatched: 4. Per the germline V gene, CDR1 is SGHVS and CDR2 is FNYEAQ. The CDR3 is 16 amino acids. As handled by the study authors: Nucleated cell counts were estimated from reference gene primer amplification. Sequencing was performed with immunoSEQ multiplex PCR; in TCRdb, only in-frame clones are kept and a portion is missing. The V and J calls and clone size were taken over from that table, and D and trimming were inferred from the DNA. The sample lists some 51,000 clones; 86% were seen once. Sequenced input: peripheral blood. The sequence was collected from a man between 60 and 75 years old with acute or convalescent COVID-19. The gene calls are TRBV7-6 and TRBJ1-1; 8 positions agree with TRBD1. As DNA, the CDR3 is TGTGCCAGCAGCTTAGGGGCAGGGGGCGTGAACACTGAAGCTTTCTTT. It yields the protein CASSLGAGGVNTEAFF.